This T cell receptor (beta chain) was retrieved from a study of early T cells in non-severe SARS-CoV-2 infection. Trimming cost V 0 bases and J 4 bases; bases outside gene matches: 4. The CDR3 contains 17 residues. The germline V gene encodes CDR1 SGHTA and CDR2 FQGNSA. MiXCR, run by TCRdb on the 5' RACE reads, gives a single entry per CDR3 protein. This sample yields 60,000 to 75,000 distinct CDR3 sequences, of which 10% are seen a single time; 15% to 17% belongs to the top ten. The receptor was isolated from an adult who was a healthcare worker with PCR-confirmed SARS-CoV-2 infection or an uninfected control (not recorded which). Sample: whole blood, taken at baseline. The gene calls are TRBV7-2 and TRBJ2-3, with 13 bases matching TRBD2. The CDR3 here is CASSLAGTSGRADTQYF. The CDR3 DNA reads TGTGCCAGCAGCTTAGCGGGAACTAGCGGGAGGGCAGATACGCAGTATTTT.